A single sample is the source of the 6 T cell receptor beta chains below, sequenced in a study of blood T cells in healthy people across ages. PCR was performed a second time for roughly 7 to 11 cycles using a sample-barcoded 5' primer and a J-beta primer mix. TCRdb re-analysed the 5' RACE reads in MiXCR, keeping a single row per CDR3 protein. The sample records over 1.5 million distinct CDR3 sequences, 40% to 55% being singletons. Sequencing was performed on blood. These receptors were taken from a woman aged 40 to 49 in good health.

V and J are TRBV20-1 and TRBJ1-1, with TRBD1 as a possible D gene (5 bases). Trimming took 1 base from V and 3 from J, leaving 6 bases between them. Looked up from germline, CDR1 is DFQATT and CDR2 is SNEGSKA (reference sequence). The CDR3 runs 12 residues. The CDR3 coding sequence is TGCAGTGCTAGAGCAGGGCACACTGAAGCTTTCTTT. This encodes CSARAGHTEAFF.

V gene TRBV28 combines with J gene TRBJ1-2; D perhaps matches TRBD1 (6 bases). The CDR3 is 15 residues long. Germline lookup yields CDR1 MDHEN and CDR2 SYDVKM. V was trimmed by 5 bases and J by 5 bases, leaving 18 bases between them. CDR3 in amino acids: CASSQLRRGLYGYTF. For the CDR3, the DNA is TGTGCCAGCAGTCAATTACGGCGGGGGCTATATGGCTACACCTTC.

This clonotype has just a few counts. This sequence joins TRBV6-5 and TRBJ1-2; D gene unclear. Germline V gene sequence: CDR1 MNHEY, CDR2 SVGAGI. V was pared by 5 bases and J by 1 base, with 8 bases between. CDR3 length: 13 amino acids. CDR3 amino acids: CASSRRDNYGYTF. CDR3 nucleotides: TGTGCCAGCAGTCGCCGGGATAACTATGGCTACACCTTC.

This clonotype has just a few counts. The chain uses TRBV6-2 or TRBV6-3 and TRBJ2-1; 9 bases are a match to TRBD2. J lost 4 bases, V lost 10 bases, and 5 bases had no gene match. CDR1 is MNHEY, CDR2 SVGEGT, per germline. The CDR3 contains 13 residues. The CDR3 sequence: CAISGGWYNEQFF. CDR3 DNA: TGTGCCATTAGCGGGGGTTGGTACAATGAGCAGTTCTTC.

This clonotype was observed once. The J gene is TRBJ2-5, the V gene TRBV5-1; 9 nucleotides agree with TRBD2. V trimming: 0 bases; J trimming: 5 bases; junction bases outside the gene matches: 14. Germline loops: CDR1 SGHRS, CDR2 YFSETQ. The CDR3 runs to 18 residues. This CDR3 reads CASSLDMRASGVWETQYF. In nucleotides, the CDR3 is TGCGCCAGCAGCTTGGATATGAGGGCTAGCGGGGTCTGGGAGACCCAGTACTTC. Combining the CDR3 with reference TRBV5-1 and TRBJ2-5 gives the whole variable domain KAGVTQTPRYLIKTRGQQVTLSCSPISGHRSVSWYQQTPGQGLQFLFEYFSETQRNKGNFPGRFSGRQFSNSRSEMNVSTLELGDSALYLCASSLDMRASGVWETQYFGPGTRLLVL.

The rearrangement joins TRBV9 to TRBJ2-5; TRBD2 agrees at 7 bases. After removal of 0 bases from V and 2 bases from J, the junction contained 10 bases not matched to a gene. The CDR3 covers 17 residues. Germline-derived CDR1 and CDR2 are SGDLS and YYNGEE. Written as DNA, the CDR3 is TGTGCCAGCAGCGTAGCTCCCCAGCGGGGAGTACAAGAGACCCAGTACTTC. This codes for CASSVAPQRGVQETQYF.